This section outlines one T cell receptor beta chain sequence together with its context. Its antigen is not known. The record originates from a study of shared clonotypes between healthy human individuals. General study points: Roughly 5% of naive CD4 clonotypes were common to four donors. In this cohort, only blood was sampled, and tissue repertoires likely differ.

Healthy HIV-negative adults without recent acute infections or vaccinations served as donors. Germline lookup yields CDR1 SGHTS and CDR2 YDEGEE. The CDR3 loop spans 15 amino acids. V lost 5 bases to trimming and J lost 1 base; unmatched junction nucleotides: 5. Deep-level settings were used for running the assay. The method was immunoSEQ multiplex PCR; TCRdb's version includes in-frame clones alone and lacks a portion of them. The table lists under 600,000 clones, approximately 95% of them singletons, with 0.064% in the top ten. This TCR was recovered from a woman in her thirties in good health. Sample: naive CD4+ T cells sorted from blood. Subset meaning: CD45RA+ positively selected. The chain links TRBV5-8 to TRBJ1-5; 8 bases align to TRBD1. As DNA, the CDR3 is TGTGCCAGCAGACGACGACAGGGGAGCAATCAGCCCCAGCATTTT. Residues: CASRRRQGSNQPQHF.